Listed below are T cell receptor beta chains from one sample, sequenced in a study of OX40 agonist ivuxolimab in advanced cancers. Assay: immunoSEQ multiplex PCR; the TCRdb copy retains only in-frame clones and omits some. The repertoire consists of some 80,000 clones, with about four fifths occurring once and the leading ten covering roughly 0.41%. The sequencing used CD4+ or CD8+ T cells sorted from blood, collected in a trial of the OX40 agonist ivuxolimab. The receptors stem from an adult with an advanced solid tumor such as melanoma, head and neck, liver or kidney cancer. Each CDR3 is given without its conserved first and last residue. The order of the fields is CDR3 protein, J gene, V gene, clone size. Only some rows state a clone size, as once, few, many or a class for expanded clones.

cdr3_aa: ASSFIGGPGTGELF; j_call: TRBJ2-2; v_call: TRBV5-1; clone_size: few
cdr3_aa: ASSSHMGTGKVEAF; j_call: TRBJ1-1; v_call: TRBV5-8; clone_size: .
cdr3_aa: ASSQDLRLAGHNEQF; j_call: TRBJ2-1; v_call: TRBV4-1; clone_size: .
cdr3_aa: ASSRTGVGYT; j_call: TRBJ1-2; v_call: TRBV7-2; clone_size: .
cdr3_aa: ASSISTGANVLT; j_call: TRBJ2-6; v_call: TRBV25-1; clone_size: once
cdr3_aa: ASSYLWGDQPQH; j_call: TRBJ1-5; v_call: TRBV6-5; clone_size: .
cdr3_aa: ASSRGSGGFNEQF; j_call: TRBJ2-1; v_call: TRBV7-2; clone_size: .
cdr3_aa: SAGGRGGYT; j_call: TRBJ1-2; v_call: TRBV20-1; clone_size: .
cdr3_aa: ASTLRVGGYT; j_call: TRBJ1-2; v_call: TRBV6-6; clone_size: .
cdr3_aa: ASSLTSSYNSPLH; j_call: TRBJ1-6; v_call: TRBV2; clone_size: .
cdr3_aa: ASTPVQPDGYT; j_call: TRBJ1-2; v_call: TRBV28; clone_size: .
cdr3_aa: ASSATSFGTPNEQF; j_call: TRBJ2-1; v_call: TRBV9; clone_size: .
cdr3_aa: ASSSSYPDRGHSYNSPLH; j_call: TRBJ1-6; v_call: TRBV27; clone_size: .
cdr3_aa: ASSLRLAGGETQY; j_call: TRBJ2-5; v_call: TRBV5-4; clone_size: .
cdr3_aa: ASSLSGRGFEQY; j_call: TRBJ2-7; v_call: TRBV28; clone_size: .
cdr3_aa: ASSIGRGRLNTEAF; j_call: TRBJ1-1; v_call: TRBV11-2; clone_size: .
cdr3_aa: ASYRATEAF; j_call: TRBJ1-1; v_call: TRBV6-1; clone_size: .
cdr3_aa: ASSLVRGLMNTEAF; j_call: TRBJ1-1; v_call: TRBV11-2; clone_size: .
cdr3_aa: ASSVGTSGEQF; j_call: TRBJ2-1; v_call: TRBV9; clone_size: few
cdr3_aa: ASSLGQLYGYT; j_call: TRBJ1-2; v_call: TRBV7-9; clone_size: once